This T cell receptor (beta chain) emerged from a study of T cells in Graves' hyperthyroidism and ophthalmopathy. Findings of the study overall: The model anticipated ophthalmopathy a median approximately six months pre-onset.

Disease duration under 2 months; hyperthyroidism patients were aged 18 to 65. Predating any ophthalmopathy symptoms, the blood sample was taken at first hyperthyroidism diagnosis. The PBMCs studied were ones that came from 10 ml fresh peripheral blood. V was cut by 7 bases and J by 4 bases, with 13 bases left in between. This CDR3 comprises 14 residues. Germline CDR1 reads MNHEY; CDR2 reads SMNVEV (reference sequence). The TCR beta CDR3 regions underwent amplification using RNA transcripts as the source. HTBI primers were employed in a first-round RT-PCR of the TCR CDR3. Each CDR3 protein is one row after TCRdb ran MiXCR on the multiplex PCR reads. The sample contains roughly 500,000 distinct CDR3 sequences, around 14% of which appear only once. The sample holds one count of this clonotype. The antigen is undetermined.

The clonotype was recovered from a woman between 25 and 40 years old with Graves' hyperthyroidism that later progressed to Graves' ophthalmopathy. Material: blood. This chain joins TRBV27 and TRBJ2-2, with D maybe TRBD2 (5 bases). For the CDR3, the DNA is TGTGCCAGCACTGGGAGACTGGGCACCGGGGAGCTGTTTTTT. Translated: CASTGRLGTGELFF.